This is a list of T cell receptor beta chains from one sample in a study of blood T cell repertoires in COVID-19. Using immunoSEQ multiplex PCR, the repertoire was profiled, and TCRdb retains in-frame clones only, with some absent. The sample contains 150,000 to 200,000 clones, approximately 83% of which appear only once. The sample was peripheral blood. These receptors all stem from a man aged 60 to 69 with acute or convalescent COVID-19. Each CDR3 is given without its conserved first and last residue. A D gene is named only where the DNA matches it firmly. Some rows mark clone size as missing; the rest say once, few, many or name a class of expanded clone.

CDR3 protein	J gene	D gene	clone size	V gene
ASSAGLSTGYT	TRBJ1-2	NA	NA	TRBV4-2
ASSDPGPGADTQY	TRBJ2-3	NA	NA	TRBV6-4
ASSRGQVSNQPQH	TRBJ1-5	TRBD1	NA	TRBV28
ASSPLASGLSYNEQF	TRBJ2-1	TRBD2	NA	TRBV18
ASSQRGGLGLRNNEQF	TRBJ2-1	NA	once	TRBV14
ASSLNHREGYEQY	TRBJ2-7	TRBD2	NA	TRBV11-2
ASSQAMGQSYEQY	TRBJ2-7	NA	NA	TRBV4-2
ASSSGTTNEKLF	TRBJ1-4	NA	NA	TRBV2
ASSQDRVMNSPLH	TRBJ1-6	TRBD1	few	TRBV4-2
ASSGAASGVYEQY	TRBJ2-7	TRBD2	NA	TRBV28
ASRPGQGVKAQH	TRBJ1-5	TRBD1	NA	TRBV27